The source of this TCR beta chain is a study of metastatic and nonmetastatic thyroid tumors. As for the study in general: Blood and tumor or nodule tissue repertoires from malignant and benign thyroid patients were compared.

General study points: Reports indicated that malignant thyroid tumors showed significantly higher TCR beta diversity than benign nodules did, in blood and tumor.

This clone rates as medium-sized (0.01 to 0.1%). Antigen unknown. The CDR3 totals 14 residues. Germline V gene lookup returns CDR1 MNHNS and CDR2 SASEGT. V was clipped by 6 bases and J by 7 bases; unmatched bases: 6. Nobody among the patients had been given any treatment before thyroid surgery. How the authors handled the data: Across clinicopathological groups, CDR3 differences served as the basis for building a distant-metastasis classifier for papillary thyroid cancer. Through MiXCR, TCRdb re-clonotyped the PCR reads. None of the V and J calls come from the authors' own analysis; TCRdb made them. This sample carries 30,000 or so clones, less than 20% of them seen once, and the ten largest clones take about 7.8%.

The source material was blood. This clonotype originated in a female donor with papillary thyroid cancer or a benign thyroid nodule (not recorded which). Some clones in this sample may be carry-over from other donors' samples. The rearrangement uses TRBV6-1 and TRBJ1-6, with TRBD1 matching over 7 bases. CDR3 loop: CASRPDRENSPLHF. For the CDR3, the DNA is TGTGCCAGCAGACCCGACAGGGAAAATTCACCCCTCCACTTT.